This T cell receptor beta chain was sequenced during a study of cytomegalovirus exposure and HLA in healthy donors. Study results and limitations: In a later analysis, TCR association rates varied by HLA locus: DRB1 most, HLA-C fewest. A previous analysis found most TCR beta V segments productive roughly 90% or roughly 30% of the time.

PCR was performed using 60 Vbeta and 13 Jbeta primers. Profiled with immunoSEQ multiplex PCR; TCRdb holds only in-frame clones, not every one. The table has 97,000 or so clones, around four fifths seen once; the top ten hold around 2.6%. This CDR3 has 16 amino acids. Trimming cost V 5 bases and J 7 bases, with 23 bases left between them. CDR1 is SEHNR, CDR2 FQNEAQ, per germline (reference sequence). Note on this clone: Its antigen is still unknown.

This chain links TRBV7-9 with TRBJ1-2, with a tentative D call TRBD1 (6 bases). The sample was PBMCs. The receptor was derived from a middle-aged man in good health and CMV-seronegative. CDR3: CASSASGTSARFGYTF. DNA for the CDR3: TGTGCCAGCAGCGCGTCCGGGACATCGGCAAGATTTGGCTACACCTTC.